Following are 14 T cell receptor beta chains from one sample sequenced in a study of T cell clonality in common variable immunodeficiency. Only in-frame clones appear in the TCRdb table, and some are missing; sequencing was by immunoSEQ multiplex PCR. The sample presents 30,000 to 40,000 clones, none singletons. Sequencing used peripheral blood mononuclear cells. Receptors originate from a person between 18 and 69 years old in good health.

In regard to this clone: The CDR3 is cut off 3 residues early in the read; its end comes from the germline J gene. The genes are TRBV20-1 and TRBJ2-1, with TRBD1 matching 8 bases. The germline gives CDR1 DFQATT, CDR2 SNEGSKA (reference sequence). V shed 0 bases, J shed 9 bases, and the junction held 10 bases outside the gene matches. This CDR3 contains 15 residues. CDR3 in amino acids: CSAREGQGAYGEQFF. CDR3 DNA, as far as it was read: TGCAGTGCTAGAGAAGGTCAGGGGGCCTACGGTGAG.

With regard to this clone: The read is 3 residues too short to cover the CDR3 end, so that end is filled in from the germline J gene. This chain uses TRBV19 with TRBJ1-1; D is ambiguous. V was pared by 5 bases and J by 0 bases, with 13 bases between. This CDR3 has 15 amino acids. CDR1 LNHDA and CDR2 SQIVND come from the germline V gene (reference sequence). The CDR3 bases that were read are TGTGCCAGTAGTTCCCTGGCAGGCGTGAACACTGAA. Encoded protein: CASSSLAGVNTE. The full CDR3 is CASSSLAGVNTEAFF.

Ten or more counts support this clone. The read terminates 3 residues ahead of where the CDR3 ends, so the germline J gene completes it. This sequence joins TRBV20-1 and TRBJ2-7; no firm D call. Per germline, CDR1 DFQATT and CDR2 SNEGSKA (reference sequence). V gave up 6 bases and J gave up 6 bases, with 15 bases separating them. This CDR3 has 12 amino acids. Incomplete CDR3 DNA: TGCAGTGCAAGGGCCCTGTGGATCGAG. Amino acid sequence: CSARALWIE. The entire CDR3 protein reads CSARALWIEQYF.

This clone was counted at least ten times. The DNA ends 3 residues before the CDR3 does, and the rest of the CDR3 is filled in from the germline J gene. V gene TRBV29-1 combines with J gene TRBJ1-1, with 7 bases aligning to TRBD1. CDR3 length equals 15 residues. The J segment lost 6 bases and the V segment lost 4 bases, leaving 14 bases of the junction unmatched. The germline CDR1 and CDR2 sequences are SQVTM and ANQGSEA. Partial CDR3 DNA: TGCAGCGTTGTATGGGGGAGCAGGGGGGTGTCTGAA. Protein: CSVVWGSRGVSE. The entire CDR3 protein is CSVVWGSRGVSEAFF.

This clone has ten or more counts. The read terminates 3 residues before the CDR3 end, so the remaining end is supplied by the germline J gene. The chain joins TRBV5-6 to TRBJ2-7; D is perhaps TRBD2 (5 bases). CDR1 and CDR2 from the germline V gene are SGHDT and YYEEEE. The CDR3 totals 12 residues. V lost 4 bases and J 6 bases, leaving 11 bases between the germline ends. CDR3 DNA, as far as it was read: TGTGCCAGCAGCCCCGGCGGGTCCGAG. Translating gives CASSPGGSE. The full CDR3 is CASSPGGSEQYF.

This clone was counted at least ten times. The read halts 3 residues ahead of the CDR3 end, with the missing end drawn from the germline J gene. This chain connects TRBV7-9 to TRBJ1-2; 9 nucleotides line up with TRBD1. From germline, CDR1 is SEHNR and CDR2 FQNEAQ (reference sequence). CDR3 length: 12 amino acids. CDR3 DNA (partial): TGTGCCAGCAGCTCGGGACAGGGAGGC. Translated: CASSSGQGG. The full CDR3 protein is CASSSGQGGYTF.

The table lists this clone with many counts. Coverage ceases 3 residues before the CDR3 finishes, and the germline J gene fills in the end. The V call is TRBV29-1, the J call TRBJ2-3; 7 positions agree with TRBD2. This CDR3 has 14 residues. Germline loops: CDR1 SQVTM, CDR2 ANQGSEA. The CDR3 is CSVERLADRETQYF. The covered CDR3 bases are TGCAGCGTTGAACGTCTAGCGGATAGGGAGACG.

At least ten counts were recorded for this clone. The read ends 3 residues early relative to the CDR3; the germline J gene fills the gap. J is TRBJ2-2 and V is TRBV7-9, with 8 bases aligning to TRBD2. The trim removed 6 bases at V and 5 bases at J, leaving 8 bases unmatched. CDR1 SEHNR and CDR2 FQNEAQ come from the germline V gene (reference sequence). This CDR3 has 15 residues. The CDR3 DNA, read in part, is TGTGCCAGCAGAAATCCCGGGGGGGGAACCGGGGAG. Residues: CASRNPGGGTGE. The CDR3 in full is CASRNPGGGTGELFF.

This clone was observed many times. The read halts 3 residues ahead of the CDR3 end, with the missing end drawn from the germline J gene. V usage is TRBV6-2 or TRBV6-3 and J usage is TRBJ2-1; TRBD1 agrees at 10 bases. The CDR3 has 16 residues. CDR1 is MNHEY, CDR2 SVGEGT, per germline. The junction had 11 bases not matched to a gene; V was cut back by 4 bases and J by 8 bases. The sequenced CDR3 bases are TGTGCCAGCAGTTCTTTGACAGGGGGCGAAGAAGATGAG. Its translation is CASSSLTGGEEDE. The whole CDR3 is CASSSLTGGEEDEQFF.

Comments on this clone: The read ends 3 residues shy of where the CDR3 ends; the end is completed using the germline J gene. The chain carries TRBV5-1 and TRBJ1-6; 7 nucleotides line up with TRBD1. The CDR3 loop spans 14 amino acids. Germline trimming cut 4 bases from V and 7 bases from J; bases unmatched to any gene: 5. The germline CDR1 and CDR2 sequences are SGHRS and YFSETQ. CDR3 residues: CASSPQGLNSPLHF. Partial CDR3 DNA: TGCGCCAGCAGCCCACAGGGGCTCAATTCACCC.

This clone was counted at least ten times. Sequencing ends 3 residues short of the CDR3 end; the germline J gene provides the rest. V gene TRBV28 combines with J gene TRBJ2-4; 7 bases agree with TRBD1. There are 16 residues in the CDR3. The junction had 8 bases not matched to a gene; V was cut back by 6 bases and J by 0 bases. Per the germline V gene, CDR1 is MDHEN and CDR2 is SYDVKM. The CDR3 bases that were read are TGTGCCAGCAGGAGACAGGGAACCCTAGCCAAAAACATT. This translates into CASRRQGTLAKNI. The entire CDR3 reads CASRRQGTLAKNIQYF.

This clone was observed many times. The CDR3 goes on 3 residues after the read ends, and that part is filled in from the germline J gene. J is TRBJ2-1 and V is TRBV7-3; 14 bases line up with TRBD2. Germline values: CDR1 SGHTA, CDR2 FQGTGA. The CDR3 runs 18 residues. Losses at the gene ends were 2 bases for V and 0 bases for J; bases not matched to a gene: 3. The CDR3 loop is CASSLLGTSGSSYNEQFF. The DNA read from the CDR3 is TGTGCCAGCAGCTTACTGGGGACTAGCGGGAGCTCCTACAATGAG.

A remark on this clone: Read data end 3 residues before the CDR3 end; the end is taken from the germline J gene. The chain couples TRBV19 to TRBJ1-1, with unresolved D. The length of the CDR3 is 15 residues. Germline V CDR1 and CDR2: LNHDA, SQIVND (reference sequence). V was clipped by 0 bases and J by 1 base, with 9 bases between them. The sequenced CDR3 bases are TGTGCCAGTAGTATAGATGGCCGGGGGAACACTGAA. This gives the protein CASSIDGRGNTE. The full-length CDR3 reads as CASSIDGRGNTEAFF.

This clone was seen many times. The CDR3 end lies 3 residues beyond the end of the read and is filled in from the germline J gene. The chain combines TRBV19 with TRBJ2-1; D perhaps matches TRBD2 (5 bases). V lost 6 bases to trimming and J lost 2 bases, with 11 bases between them. The CDR3 has 14 amino acids. Germline V gives CDR1 LNHDA, CDR2 SQIVND (reference sequence). CDR3 sequence reads: CASSTDLAYNEQFF. The CDR3 bases that were read are TGTGCCAGTAGCACGGACTTGGCCTACAATGAG. Drawing the rest from reference TRBV19 and TRBJ2-1, the complete variable domain is DGGITQSPKYLFRKEGQNVTLSCEQNLNHDAMYWYRQDPGQGLRLIYYSQIVNDFQKGDIAEGYSVSREKKESFPLTVTSAQKNPTAFYLCASSTDLAYNEQFFGPGTRLTVL.